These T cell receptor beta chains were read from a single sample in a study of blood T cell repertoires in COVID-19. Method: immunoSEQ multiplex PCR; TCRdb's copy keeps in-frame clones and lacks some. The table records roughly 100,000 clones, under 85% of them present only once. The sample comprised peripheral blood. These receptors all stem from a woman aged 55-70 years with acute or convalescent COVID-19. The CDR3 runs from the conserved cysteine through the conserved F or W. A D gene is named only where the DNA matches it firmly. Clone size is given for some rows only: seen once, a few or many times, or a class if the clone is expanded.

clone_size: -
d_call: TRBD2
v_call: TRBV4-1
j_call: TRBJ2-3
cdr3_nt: TGCGCCAGCAGCCGGGTGGGGACTAGCGGGGGGGTCACAGATACGCAGTATTTT
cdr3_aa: CASSRVGTSGGVTDTQYF

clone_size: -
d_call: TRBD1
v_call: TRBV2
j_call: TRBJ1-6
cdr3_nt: TGTGCCAGCATAGGGGACAGCTATAATTCACCCCTCCACTTT
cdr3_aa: CASIGDSYNSPLHF

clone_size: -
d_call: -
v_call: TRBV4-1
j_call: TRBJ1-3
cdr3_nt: TGCGCCAGCAGCCGCCCCAGGGCGGGGGCTGGAAACACCATATATTTT
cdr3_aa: CASSRPRAGAGNTIYF

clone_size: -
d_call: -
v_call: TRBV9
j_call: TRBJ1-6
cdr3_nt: TGTGCCAGCAGCGCACTCGACAGTAATTCACCCCTCCACTTT
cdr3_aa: CASSALDSNSPLHF

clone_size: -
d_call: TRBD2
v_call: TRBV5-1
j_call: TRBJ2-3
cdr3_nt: TGCGCCAGCAGCGCGAAGGGGCTAGCGGTAAGCACAGATACGCAGTATTTT
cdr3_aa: CASSAKGLAVSTDTQYF

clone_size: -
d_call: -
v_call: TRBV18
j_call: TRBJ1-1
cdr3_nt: TGTGCCAGCTCACCCCCGACGGGGGGTGAGCAAGCTTTCTTT
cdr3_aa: CASSPPTGGEQAFF

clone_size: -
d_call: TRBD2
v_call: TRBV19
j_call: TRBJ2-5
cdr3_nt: TGTGCCAGCGGGGGAAGCGGGAGTTTAAAAGGGACCCAGTACTTC
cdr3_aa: CASGGSGSLKGTQYF

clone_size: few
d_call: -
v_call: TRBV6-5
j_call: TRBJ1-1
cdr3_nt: TGTGCCAGCAGTTGGGGCCCTGGGAACACTGAAGCTTTCTTT
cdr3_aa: CASSWGPGNTEAFF

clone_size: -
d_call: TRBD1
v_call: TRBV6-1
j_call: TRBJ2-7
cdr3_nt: TGTGCCAGCAGTGAAGGGACAGGGGACACCTACGAGCAGTACTTC
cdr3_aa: CASSEGTGDTYEQYF

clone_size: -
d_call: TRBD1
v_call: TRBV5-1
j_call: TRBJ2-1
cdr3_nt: TGCGCCAGCAGCTTCAGGGACAGGGGTCACAATGAGCAGTTCTTC
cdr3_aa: CASSFRDRGHNEQFF

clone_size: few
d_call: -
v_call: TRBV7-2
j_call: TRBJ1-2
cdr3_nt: TGTGCCAGCAGCCCCTTTTCCGGGGTTAAGGGTGGCTACACCTTC
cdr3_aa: CASSPFSGVKGGYTF

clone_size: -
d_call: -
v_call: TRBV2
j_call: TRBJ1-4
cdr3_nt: TGTGCCAGTTGTCAGGAGGGGACCTCGGGAAAACTGTTTTTT
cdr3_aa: CASCQEGTSGKLFF

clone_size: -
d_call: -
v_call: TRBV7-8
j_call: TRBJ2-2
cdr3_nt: TGTGCCAGCAGCCCTCGACAGTACACCGGGGAGCTGTTTTTT
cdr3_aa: CASSPRQYTGELFF

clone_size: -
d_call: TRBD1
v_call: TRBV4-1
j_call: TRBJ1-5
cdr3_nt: TGCGCCAGCAGCCAAGCAGGGGGTCGTAATCAGCCCCAGCATTTT
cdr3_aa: CASSQAGGRNQPQHF

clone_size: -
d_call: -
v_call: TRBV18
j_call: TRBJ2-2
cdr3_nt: TGTGCCAGCTCACCACTCGGACAGACGAACACCGGGGAGCTGTTTTTT
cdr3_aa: CASSPLGQTNTGELFF

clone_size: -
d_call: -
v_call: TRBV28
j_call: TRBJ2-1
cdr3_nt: TGTGCCAGCATCAAGCGGGTCCACAATGAGCAGTTCTTC
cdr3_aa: CASIKRVHNEQFF

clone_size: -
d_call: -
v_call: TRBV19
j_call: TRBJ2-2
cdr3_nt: TGTGCCAGTACCCCGAGAGGCCGGGACAAGAACACCGGGGAGCTGTTTTTT
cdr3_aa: CASTPRGRDKNTGELFF

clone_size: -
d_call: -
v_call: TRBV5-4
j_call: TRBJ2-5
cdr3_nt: TGTGCCAGCAGCTTTCGGCGGGACGGGGAGACCCAGTACTTC
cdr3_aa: CASSFRRDGETQYF

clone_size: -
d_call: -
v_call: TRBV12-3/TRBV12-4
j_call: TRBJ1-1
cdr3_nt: TGTGCCAGCGGGGACATCCTGAACACTGAAGCTTTCTTT
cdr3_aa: CASGDILNTEAFF

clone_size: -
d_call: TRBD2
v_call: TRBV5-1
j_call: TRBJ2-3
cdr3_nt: TGCGCCAGCAGCTGGACTAGCGGGAGCAAAGATACGCAGTATTTT
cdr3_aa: CASSWTSGSKDTQYF

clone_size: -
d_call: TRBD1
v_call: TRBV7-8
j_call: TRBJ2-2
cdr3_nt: TGTGCCAGCAGCCACGACAGGGTTCCGAACACCGGGGAGCTGTTTTTT
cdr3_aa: CASSHDRVPNTGELFF

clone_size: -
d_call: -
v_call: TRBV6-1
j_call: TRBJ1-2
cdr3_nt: TGTGCCAGCATCGGAGATCGTGGCTACACCTTC
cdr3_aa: CASIGDRGYTF

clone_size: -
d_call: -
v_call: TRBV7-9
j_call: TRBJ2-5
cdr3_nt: TGTGCCAGCAGCTTTAATTTAGAGACCCAGTACTTC
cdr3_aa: CASSFNLETQYF

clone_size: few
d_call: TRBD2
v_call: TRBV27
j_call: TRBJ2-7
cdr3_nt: TGTGCCAGCAGTTTAGGGGGGGAACACTACGAGCAGTACTTC
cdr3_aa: CASSLGGEHYEQYF

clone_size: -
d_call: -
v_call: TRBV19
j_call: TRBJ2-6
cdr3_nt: TGTGCCAGTAGTATCGGGAGAGGGACCAACTCTGGGGCCAACGTCCTGACTTTC
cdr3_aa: CASSIGRGTNSGANVLTF

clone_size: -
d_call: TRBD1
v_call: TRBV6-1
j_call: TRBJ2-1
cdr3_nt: TGTGCCAGCAGTGAAGCCGGGACAGGGTACGATGAGCAGTTCTTC
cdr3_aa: CASSEAGTGYDEQFF